This is a list of T cell receptor beta chains from one sample in a study of post-analysis software for immune sequencing data. TCRdb called the PCR reads again in MiXCR, with one record for every CDR3 protein. The sample includes about 540,000 distinct CDR3 sequences, under 40% seen only once; the top ten take under 7%. Sequencing was performed on blood. Source of these receptors: a girl aged 2 to 17 with multiple sclerosis. The CDR3 runs from the conserved cysteine through the conserved F or W. Each record gives: clone size, D gene, J gene, V gene, CDR3 protein, CDR3 DNA. The D gene is left open where the match is weak. Size is omitted from some rows. Given values are once, few, many or a class for expanded clones.

clone_size: many
d_call: TRBD1
j_call: TRBJ2-7
v_call: TRBV7-3
cdr3_aa: CASSLLGQGYEQYF
cdr3_nt: TGTGCCAGCTCACTTTTGGGACAGGGGTACGAGCAGTACTTC

clone_size: .
d_call: .
j_call: TRBJ2-3
v_call: TRBV9
cdr3_aa: CASSAQEGDTQYF
cdr3_nt: TGTGCCAGCAGCGCGCAAGAGGGAGATACGCAGTATTTT

clone_size: .
d_call: .
j_call: TRBJ2-1
v_call: TRBV9
cdr3_aa: CASSAMQSNEQFF
cdr3_nt: TGTGCCAGCAGCGCGATGCAAAGCAATGAGCAGTTCTTC

clone_size: few
d_call: .
j_call: TRBJ2-1
v_call: TRBV6-2/TRBV6-3
cdr3_aa: CASRPLQSSYNEQFF
cdr3_nt: TGTGCCAGCAGACCCCTCCAGAGCTCCTACAATGAGCAGTTCTTC

clone_size: few
d_call: .
j_call: TRBJ2-7
v_call: TRBV7-9
cdr3_aa: CASSFLGAGTYEQYF
cdr3_nt: TGTGCCAGCAGCTTCTTGGGGGCAGGTACCTACGAGCAGTACTTC

clone_size: .
d_call: TRBD1
j_call: TRBJ1-5
v_call: TRBV12-3/TRBV12-4
cdr3_aa: CASSQGEVQPQHF
cdr3_nt: TGTGCCAGCAGTCAGGGGGAGGTTCAGCCCCAGCATTTT

clone_size: few
d_call: TRBD2
j_call: TRBJ2-3
v_call: TRBV9
cdr3_aa: CASSVGPAGSTDTQYF
cdr3_nt: TGTGCCAGCAGCGTAGGCCCAGCGGGGAGCACAGATACGCAGTATTTT

clone_size: few
d_call: .
j_call: TRBJ1-5
v_call: TRBV20-1
cdr3_aa: CSAGRANQPQHF
cdr3_nt: TGCAGTGCGGGCAGGGCGAATCAGCCCCAGCATTTT

clone_size: .
d_call: TRBD2
j_call: TRBJ2-3
v_call: TRBV9
cdr3_aa: CASSARPRSAGVPDTQYF
cdr3_nt: TGTGCCAGCAGCGCCCGGCCTAGGTCAGCGGGGGTTCCAGATACGCAGTATTTT

clone_size: many
d_call: .
j_call: TRBJ2-3
v_call: TRBV4-1
cdr3_aa: CASSQDEGDTDTQYF
cdr3_nt: TGCGCCAGCAGCCAAGATGAGGGGGACACAGATACGCAGTATTTT

clone_size: .
d_call: TRBD2
j_call: TRBJ2-5
v_call: TRBV5-1
cdr3_aa: CANSPGGTVRETQYF
cdr3_nt: TGCGCCAACAGCCCGGGGGGGACGGTGAGAGAGACCCAGTACTTC

clone_size: many
d_call: TRBD1
j_call: TRBJ1-5
v_call: TRBV20-1
cdr3_aa: CSAGTDRESSQPQHF
cdr3_nt: TGCAGTGCTGGGACCGACAGGGAAAGTAGTCAGCCCCAGCATTTT

clone_size: .
d_call: .
j_call: TRBJ2-4
v_call: TRBV14
cdr3_aa: CASSQDWGGHQYF
cdr3_nt: TGTGCCAGCAGCCAAGATTGGGGGGGACATCAGTACTTC

clone_size: few
d_call: .
j_call: TRBJ2-1
v_call: TRBV7-2
cdr3_aa: CASSLLRGARSYNEQFF
cdr3_nt: TGTGCCAGCAGCTTATTACGCGGGGCCCGATCCTACAATGAGCAGTTCTTC

clone_size: .
d_call: .
j_call: TRBJ2-1
v_call: TRBV19
cdr3_aa: CASSPRDFYNEQFF
cdr3_nt: TGTGCCAGTAGTCCACGGGACTTCTACAATGAGCAGTTCTTC

clone_size: .
d_call: .
j_call: TRBJ1-2
v_call: TRBV10-3
cdr3_aa: CATWSGLGYTF
cdr3_nt: TGTGCCACCTGGTCGGGCTTGGGCTACACCTTC

clone_size: .
d_call: .
j_call: TRBJ2-3
v_call: TRBV20-1
cdr3_aa: CSARDVQDTQYF
cdr3_nt: TGCAGTGCTAGAGATGTTCAAGATACGCAGTATTTT

clone_size: .
d_call: TRBD1
j_call: TRBJ1-1
v_call: TRBV6-1
cdr3_aa: CAGSARQGAAEAFF
cdr3_nt: TGTGCCGGCAGTGCAAGACAGGGGGCCGCTGAAGCTTTCTTT

clone_size: .
d_call: TRBD2
j_call: TRBJ2-3
v_call: TRBV6-4
cdr3_aa: CAGSSGLAASTDTQYF
cdr3_nt: TGTGCCGGCAGTTCGGGACTAGCGGCTAGCACAGATACGCAGTATTTT

clone_size: .
d_call: .
j_call: TRBJ1-2
v_call: TRBV27
cdr3_aa: CASRADPVHGYTF
cdr3_nt: TGTGCCAGCAGGGCGGACCCAGTGCATGGCTACACCTTC

clone_size: .
d_call: TRBD2
j_call: TRBJ2-1
v_call: TRBV6-6
cdr3_aa: CASSRAGDSNNEQFF
cdr3_nt: TGTGCCAGCAGTCGGGCGGGGGATTCGAACAATGAGCAGTTCTTC

clone_size: few
d_call: TRBD2
j_call: TRBJ2-5
v_call: TRBV20-1
cdr3_aa: CSARDVTSGGGKEETQYF
cdr3_nt: TGCAGTGCTAGAGATGTAACTAGCGGGGGGGGCAAGGAAGAGACCCAGTACTTC

clone_size: few
d_call: .
j_call: TRBJ2-4
v_call: TRBV10-1
cdr3_aa: CASSSDSTYKNIQYF
cdr3_nt: TGCGCCAGCAGCTCGGACAGTACTTACAAAAACATTCAGTACTTC

clone_size: .
d_call: .
j_call: TRBJ1-5
v_call: TRBV12-3/TRBV12-4
cdr3_aa: CASSSHGGGQPQHF
cdr3_nt: TGTGCCAGCAGTTCGCACGGGGGCGGGCAGCCCCAGCATTTT